A single sample gave rise to the 28 T cell receptor beta chains below, sequenced in a study of spatial heterogeneity in lung cancer. TCRdb fed the 5' RACE reads into MiXCR, producing one record per CDR3 protein. The sample yields 9,900 or so distinct CDR3 sequences, 12% seen once. Time point of the sample: sample taken at primary tumor resection. The antigens these receptors bind are not known. Findings and caveats of the study: Counts that tracked tumor mutation counts were those of expanded intratumoral alpha and beta TCRs.

Sequenced here: lung tumor tissue, sampled at surgery. The source of these receptors is a male donor with early-stage non-small cell lung cancer.

The table lists this clonotype with many counts. The chain links TRBV5-1 to TRBJ2-7; 10 bases map to TRBD2. The J segment lost 5 bases and the V segment lost 4 bases, leaving 6 bases of the junction unmatched. Germline assignment: CDR1 SGHRS and CDR2 YFSETQ. This CDR3 has 14 amino acids. CDR3 sequence (DNA): TGCGCCAGCAGCGGAACTAGCGGGAAAGACGAGCAGTACTTC. Protein sequence: CASSGTSGKDEQYF. Looking up the rest from reference TRBV5-1 and TRBJ2-7 gives the full variable domain: KAGVTQTPRYLIKTRGQQVTLSCSPISGHRSVSWYQQTPGQGLQFLFEYFSETQRNKGNFPGRFSGRQFSNSRSEMNVSTLELGDSALYLCASSGTSGKDEQYFGPGTRLTVT.

In this sample, this clonotype turned up a few times. The rearrangement links TRBV4-3 to TRBJ2-1, with 8 positions matching TRBD2. CDR1 is LGHNA and CDR2 is YSLEER in the germline V gene. V was pared by 0 bases and J by 5 bases, with 0 bases of the junction left unmatched. CDR3 length: 14 residues. CDR3 nucleotide sequence: TGCGCCAGCAGCCAAGACGGGAGGGACAATGAGCAGTTCTTC. Translated: CASSQDGRDNEQFF.

This clonotype was found many times. The rearrangement joins TRBV19 to TRBJ2-5; 10 bases are shared with TRBD2. Trimming at V came to 5 bases and at J to 2 bases, leaving 2 bases not matched to a gene. This CDR3 has 14 amino acids. Germline lookup yields CDR1 LNHDA and CDR2 SQIVND (reference sequence). The CDR3: CASSPAGGQETQYF. CDR3 DNA sequence: TGTGCCAGTAGTCCAGCGGGAGGGCAAGAGACCCAGTACTTC.

This clonotype showed up many times. The gene calls are TRBV12-3 or TRBV12-4 and TRBJ1-2, with D possibly TRBD1 on 5 matching bases. This CDR3 spans 14 amino acids. The V end lost 0 bases, the J end lost 8 bases, and 13 bases lay between the germline ends. The CDR3 sequence: CASSLAWTLGGYTF. CDR3 sequence (DNA): TGTGCCAGCAGTTTAGCGTGGACACTGGGAGGCTACACCTTC.

This clonotype was recorded at least ten times. The chain recombines TRBV2 with TRBJ2-4; D gene uncertain. Germline loops: CDR1 SNHLY, CDR2 FYNNEI. Trimming cost V 6 bases and J 1 base, with 10 bases left between them. The CDR3 loop spans 14 amino acids. The CDR3 DNA sequence: TGTGCCAGCAGGGTCGAGGACGCCAAAAACATTCAGTACTTC. Amino acids: CASRVEDAKNIQYF.

There are many counts of this clonotype. This chain joins TRBV18 and TRBJ2-5; D not resolved. Germline loops: CDR1 KGHSH, CDR2 LQKENI. Trimming removed 2 bases at V and 2 bases at J, with 6 bases between. There are 13 residues in the CDR3. The CDR3 nucleotides read TGTGCCAGCTCACCAGGCAGACAAGAGACCCAGTACTTC. Residues: CASSPGRQETQYF.

Ten or more counts support this clonotype. CDR3 amino acids: CASSFMTGETGYTF. CDR3 nucleotides: TGTGCCAGCAGCTTTATGACAGGGGAGACTGGCTACACCTTC. The chain has TRBV7-2 and TRBJ1-2, with 8 nucleotides matching TRBD1. Unmatched junction bases numbered 7, after V lost 3 bases and J lost 7 bases. The CDR3 is made up of 14 amino acids. Germline CDR1 reads SGHTA; CDR2 reads FQGNSA.

By sample share, this clonotype is medium-sized. The chain combines TRBV20-1 with TRBJ2-1, with TRBD2 matching over 7 bases. The CDR3 totals 15 residues. The trim removed 4 bases at V and 5 bases at J, leaving 11 bases unmatched. Per the germline V gene, CDR1 is DFQATT and CDR2 is SNEGSKA (reference sequence). The CDR3 sequence is CSATVPGGRDNEQFF. The CDR3 region has the DNA TGCAGTGCTACCGTTCCGGGAGGTCGAGACAATGAGCAGTTCTTC.

This clonotype was recorded at least ten times. This chain joins TRBV19 and TRBJ2-7; TRBD2 matches 7 bases. The V gene's germline CDR1 is LNHDA and CDR2 SQIVND (reference sequence). The length of the CDR3 is 12 residues. After removal of 3 bases from V and 6 bases from J, the junction contained 2 bases not matched to a gene. CDR3 amino acids: CASSITGGEQYF. For the CDR3, the DNA is TGTGCCAGTAGTATCACGGGGGGCGAGCAGTACTTC.

This clonotype has ten or more counts. This rearrangement joins TRBV27 to TRBJ2-5; 10 bases match TRBD2. V dropped 3 bases and J dropped 1; count of bases not matched to a gene: 5. The CDR3 is 16 residues long. The germline gives CDR1 MNHEY, CDR2 SMNVEV (reference sequence). CDR3 sequence (DNA): TGTGCCAGCAGTTTCTCGGGACTAGCGTTCCAAGAGACCCAGTACTTC. Protein sequence: CASSFSGLAFQETQYF.

This clonotype was detected ten times or more. CDR3 loop: CASSPSLQVMSGSSLEQYF. The CDR3 coding sequence is TGTGCCAGCAGCCCGAGCCTACAAGTTATGAGCGGGAGTTCGCTCGAGCAGTACTTC. This chain links TRBV4-2 with TRBJ2-7; TRBD2 matches at 8 bases. From germline, CDR1 is LGHNA and CDR2 YNFKEQ. Germline trimming cut 4 bases from V and 6 bases from J; bases unmatched to any gene: 23. CDR3 size: 19 residues.

This clonotype occurred once. This chain joins TRBV29-1 and TRBJ2-1, with 10 positions matching TRBD2. Trimming removed 6 bases from V and 6 bases from J; junction bases left unmatched: 14. Germline V gene data show CDR1 as SQVTM and CDR2 as ANQGSEA. This CDR3 has 16 amino acids. Here the CDR3 DNA reads TGCAGCGTGGGACGGTCGAGCGGGAGGGCACTCAATGAGCAGTTCTTC. Translating it yields CSVGRSSGRALNEQFF.

In its sample, this clonotype was seen many times. The chain uses TRBV6-6 and TRBJ2-3; D might be TRBD2 (7 bases). CDR1 is MNHNY and CDR2 is SVGAGI in the germline V gene (reference sequence). The CDR3 length is 14 residues. Between the trimmed V and J ends, which lost 5 bases and 7 bases, there was a span of 16 bases. This CDR3 is CASSVLEGGYTQYF. The CDR3 nucleotides are TGTGCCAGCAGTGTCTTAGAGGGGGGGTATACGCAGTATTTT.

The sample holds many counts of this clonotype. The J gene is TRBJ1-4, the V gene TRBV7-2; no clear D. Germline loops: CDR1 SGHTA, CDR2 FQGNSA. The CDR3 spans 15 residues. V gave up 4 bases and J gave up 4 bases, with 13 bases separating them. In nucleotides, the CDR3 is TGTGCCAGCAGCTCTCAAGGGATCAGTAATGAAAAACTGTTTTTT. It encodes CASSSQGISNEKLFF.

This chain joins TRBV5-1 and TRBJ1-2; TRBD1 is a possible D gene (5 bases). The CDR3 consists of 15 residues. Deletions cut 7 bases from V and 4 bases from J, with 20 bases between. Germline-derived CDR1 and CDR2 are SGHRS and YFSETQ. The CDR3 loop reads CASHTGGGLGYGYTF. In nucleotides, the CDR3 is TGCGCCAGCCATACTGGGGGAGGATTAGGCTATGGCTACACCTTC. Full variable domain (missing parts from reference TRBV5-1 and TRBJ1-2): KAGVTQTPRYLIKTRGQQVTLSCSPISGHRSVSWYQQTPGQGLQFLFEYFSETQRNKGNFPGRFSGRQFSNSRSEMNVSTLELGDSALYLCASHTGGGLGYGYTFGSGTRLTVV.

This clonotype occurred many times. The chain recombines TRBV11-2 with TRBJ1-1; D may be TRBD1 (5 bases). Per the germline V gene, CDR1 is SGHAT and CDR2 is FQNNGV. CDR3 length: 15 residues. The germline V and J ends were trimmed by 1 base and 6 bases, with 15 bases remaining between them. This chain's CDR3 is CASSLAGRAISEAFF. CDR3 DNA sequence: TGTGCCAGCAGCTTAGCGGGCAGGGCAATCTCTGAAGCTTTCTTT.

This clonotype was detected ten times or more. V gene TRBV20-1 combines with J gene TRBJ2-3, with D tentatively TRBD2 (6 bases). Germline-derived CDR1 and CDR2 are DFQATT and SNEGSKA (reference sequence). The V gene lost 5 bases and the J gene lost 5 bases, with 20 bases spanning the gap. CDR3 length: 15 amino acids. The CDR3 reads CSAPLRGTSGDTQYF. In DNA, the CDR3 is TGCAGTGCTCCCCTCCGGGGGACTTCTGGAGATACGCAGTATTTT.

In this sample, this clonotype turned up many times. This chain connects TRBV20-1 to TRBJ2-3; 7 nucleotides align to TRBD1. The germline gives CDR1 DFQATT, CDR2 SNEGSKA (reference sequence). Trimming removed 5 bases from V and 2 bases from J; junction bases left unmatched: 10. This CDR3 has 15 amino acids. CDR3 sequence (DNA): TGCAGTGCTCCAACAGGGGCTACAAACACAGATACGCAGTATTTT. This translates into CSAPTGATNTDTQYF.

This clonotype occurred a few times. The chain joins TRBV7-2 to TRBJ1-2, with 9 bases aligning to TRBD1. The CDR3 consists of 14 residues. V shed 5 bases, J shed 4 bases, and the junction held 5 bases outside the gene matches. The V gene's germline CDR1 is SGHTA and CDR2 FQGNSA. The CDR3 region has the DNA TGTGCCAGCAGCCCGGGACAGGGTGGCTATGGCTACACCTTC. Translating gives CASSPGQGGYGYTF.

By its share, this clonotype is medium-sized. J is TRBJ1-1 and V is TRBV29-1, with D perhaps matching TRBD1 (5 bases). This CDR3 spans 15 amino acids. Trimming cost V 5 bases and J 0 bases, with 16 bases left between them. CDR1 is SQVTM and CDR2 is ANQGSEA in the germline V gene. The CDR3 reads CSVREYDSLNTEAFF. The CDR3 bases are TGCAGCGTTCGAGAATATGACAGCCTGAACACTGAAGCTTTCTTT.

In this sample, this clonotype turned up many times. This chain links TRBV4-2 with TRBJ2-3; either TRBD1 or TRBD2 may fit D (6 bases each). Germline values: CDR1 LGHNA, CDR2 YNFKEQ. The V end lost 4 bases, the J end lost 0 bases, and 17 bases lay between the germline ends. The CDR3 runs to 17 residues. CDR3 in DNA: TGTGCCAGCAGCCTCTTACCCGGGGGCGCGAGCACAGATACGCAGTATTTT. Its protein is CASSLLPGGASTDTQYF.

This clonotype was picked up many times. This chain uses TRBV18 with TRBJ2-2; D is unresolved. CDR1 KGHSH and CDR2 LQKENI come from the germline V gene. The CDR3 contains 12 residues. The germline V and J ends were trimmed by 6 bases and 5 bases, with 7 bases remaining between them. This CDR3 reads CASSRATGELFF. CDR3 nucleotide sequence: TGTGCCAGCTCCCGCGCGACCGGGGAGCTGTTTTTT. Complete variable domain (other parts from reference TRBV18 and TRBJ2-2): NAGVMQNPRHLVRRRGQEARLRCSPMKGHSHVYWYRQLPEEGLKFMVYLQKENIIDESGMPKERFSAEFPKEGPSILRIQQVVRGDSAAYFCASSRATGELFFGEGSRLTVL.

This clonotype appeared many times. The V and J genes are TRBV11-1 and TRBJ1-1; weak D call: TRBD1 (6 bases). V lost 1 base to trimming and J lost 4 bases, with 13 bases between them. Germline loops: CDR1 SGHAT, CDR2 FQDESV (reference sequence). The CDR3 has 15 residues. For the CDR3, the DNA is TGTGCCAGCAGCTTAGTAGCGGGGGGCAGCACTGAAGCTTTCTTT. This translates into CASSLVAGGSTEAFF.

This clonotype was picked up many times. The rearrangement links TRBV14 to TRBJ1-2; no clear D gene. The CDR3 consists of 16 residues. Germline values: CDR1 SGHDN, CDR2 FVKESK. V lost 1 base to trimming and J lost 5 bases, with 17 bases between them. The CDR3 sequence: CASSQVHTWLGYGYTF. The CDR3 DNA follows: TGTGCCAGCAGCCAAGTTCACACCTGGTTGGGGTATGGCTACACCTTC.

This clonotype occurred many times. The rearrangement links TRBV6-1 to TRBJ2-1; D is uncertain. Germline V lookup: CDR1 MNHNS, CDR2 SASEGT. V lost 2 bases to trimming and J lost 12 bases, with 11 bases between them. The CDR3 runs to 12 residues. The CDR3 protein is CASSELLGRQFF. CDR3 DNA sequence: TGTGCCAGCAGTGAACTCTTGGGAAGGCAGTTCTTC.

This clonotype was seen repeatedly, ten times or more. A read error is likely, as this CDR3 ends without the conserved phenylalanine or tryptophan. The limits of the CDR3 on the DNA are not certain, so only TCRdb's listed CDR3 is given. The V call is TRBV5-8, the J call TRBJ2-5; the table's D call of TRBD1 was not tested on the DNA. The CDR3 has 10 amino acids, counting both end residues. CDR1 and CDR2 (germline): SGHTS, YDEGEE. The CDR3 region is CASSRTGREG.

In its sample, this clonotype was seen many times. V gene TRBV3-1 combines with J gene TRBJ2-7; D is perhaps TRBD1 (6 bases). This CDR3 has 11 amino acids. Trimming left V 10 bases short and J 4 bases short, with 11 bases between. Germline-derived CDR1 and CDR2 are LGHDT and YNNKEL (reference sequence). The CDR3 nucleotides are TGTGCCACCGGACAGCCTTACGAGCAGTACTTC. It yields the protein CATGQPYEQYF.

Note on this clonotype: Compared with germline, one end of the junction differs, possibly owing to a read error. The rearrangement links TRBV5-1 to TRBJ2-1; TRBD2 agrees at 8 bases. The CDR3 has 17 amino acids. Germline V gene sequence: CDR1 SGHRS, CDR2 YFSETQ. The CDR3 is CAGSLAKAGGPYNEQFF. The CDR3 DNA reads TGCGCCGGCAGCTTGGCCAAGGCGGGAGGCCCCTACAATGAGCAGTTCTTC.